A selection of T cell receptor beta chains follows, all from one sample in a study of blood T cell repertoires in COVID-19. Profiled with immunoSEQ multiplex PCR; TCRdb holds only in-frame clones, not every one. The sample shows 150,000 to 200,000 clones, 90% to 95% of them seen only once. Sequenced input: peripheral blood. These receptor sequences come from a woman between 50 and 59 years old with acute or convalescent COVID-19. Both conserved end residues are part of each CDR3. The D gene is left open where the match is weak. Not every row has a clone size; where given, it reads once, few, many or a size class.

clone size: .; D gene: TRBD1; J gene: TRBJ1-2; V gene: TRBV19; CDR3 protein: CASSGTGENYTF; CDR3 DNA: TGTGCCAGTAGTGGAACAGGGGAGAACTACACCTTC
clone size: .; D gene: .; J gene: TRBJ2-2; V gene: TRBV11-2; CDR3 protein: CASTTQYRAGELFF; CDR3 DNA: TGTGCCAGCACCACACAATACAGGGCCGGGGAGCTGTTTTTT
clone size: .; D gene: TRBD1; J gene: TRBJ1-1; V gene: TRBV11-3; CDR3 protein: CASSLGQGTEAFF; CDR3 DNA: TGTGCCAGCAGCTTGGGACAGGGCACTGAAGCTTTCTTT
clone size: .; D gene: TRBD1; J gene: TRBJ1-1; V gene: TRBV28; CDR3 protein: CASSLPGGNTEAFF; CDR3 DNA: TGTGCCAGCAGTTTACCAGGGGGGAACACTGAAGCTTTCTTT
clone size: few; D gene: TRBD2; J gene: TRBJ2-3; V gene: TRBV27; CDR3 protein: CASSSIYPGLAGGRDTQYF; CDR3 DNA: TGTGCCAGCAGTTCCATATATCCGGGACTAGCGGGGGGTAGAGATACGCAGTATTTT
clone size: .; D gene: .; J gene: TRBJ1-4; V gene: TRBV13; CDR3 protein: CASSQATNEKLFF; CDR3 DNA: TGTGCCAGCAGCCAGGCAACTAATGAAAAACTGTTTTTT
clone size: .; D gene: .; J gene: TRBJ1-2; V gene: TRBV9; CDR3 protein: CASSPGSVYGYTF; CDR3 DNA: TGTGCCAGCAGCCCCGGGTCAGTCTATGGCTACACCTTC
clone size: .; D gene: .; J gene: TRBJ1-1; V gene: TRBV7-2; CDR3 protein: CASSFPYGTEAFF; CDR3 DNA: TGTGCCAGCAGCTTCCCGTACGGCACTGAAGCTTTCTTT
clone size: few; D gene: .; J gene: TRBJ2-5; V gene: TRBV21-1; CDR3 protein: CASSNWRGVQETQYF; CDR3 DNA: TGTGCCAGCAGCAATTGGCGGGGGGTCCAAGAGACCCAGTACTTC
clone size: .; D gene: .; J gene: TRBJ1-1; V gene: TRBV29-1; CDR3 protein: CSNLGGGVLNTEAFF; CDR3 DNA: TGCAGCAACCTCGGTGGAGGCGTTTTAAACACTGAAGCTTTCTTT
clone size: .; D gene: TRBD1; J gene: TRBJ2-1; V gene: TRBV27; CDR3 protein: CASSVQGQGANEQFF; CDR3 DNA: TGTGCCAGCAGCGTACAGGGACAGGGGGCGAATGAGCAGTTCTTC
clone size: .; D gene: TRBD2; J gene: TRBJ2-5; V gene: TRBV18; CDR3 protein: CASSPAGGGQETQYF; CDR3 DNA: TGTGCCAGCTCACCAGCGGGGGGGGGTCAAGAGACCCAGTACTTC
clone size: .; D gene: .; J gene: TRBJ1-4; V gene: TRBV2; CDR3 protein: CASRFLGGELFF; CDR3 DNA: TGTGCCAGCAGGTTTCTAGGGGGTGAGCTGTTTTTT
clone size: once; D gene: TRBD2; J gene: TRBJ2-3; V gene: TRBV29-1; CDR3 protein: CSGLAGPDTQYF; CDR3 DNA: TGCAGCGGACTAGCGGGGCCAGATACGCAGTATTTT
clone size: .; D gene: TRBD1; J gene: TRBJ2-7; V gene: TRBV2; CDR3 protein: CASSKQGKGEQYF; CDR3 DNA: TGTGCCAGCAGTAAACAGGGGAAGGGGGAGCAGTACTTC
clone size: .; D gene: TRBD1; J gene: TRBJ2-3; V gene: TRBV12-3/TRBV12-4; CDR3 protein: CASSFDRGDTQYF; CDR3 DNA: TGTGCCAGCAGTTTTGACAGGGGAGATACGCAGTATTTT
clone size: .; D gene: .; J gene: TRBJ1-5; V gene: TRBV7-2; CDR3 protein: CASSSTGYSNQPQHF; CDR3 DNA: TGTGCCAGCAGCTCAACAGGATATAGCAATCAGCCCCAGCATTTT
clone size: .; D gene: .; J gene: TRBJ2-5; V gene: TRBV10-3; CDR3 protein: CATSVRETQYF; CDR3 DNA: TGTGCCACTAGCGTTCGAGAGACCCAGTACTTC
clone size: .; D gene: .; J gene: TRBJ2-3; V gene: TRBV6-5; CDR3 protein: CASGLGHTDTQYF; CDR3 DNA: TGTGCCAGTGGGCTGGGTCACACAGATACGCAGTATTTT
clone size: once; D gene: TRBD2; J gene: TRBJ2-4; V gene: TRBV3-1/TRBV3-2; CDR3 protein: CASSQVRTSGRNAKNIQYF; CDR3 DNA: TGTGCCAGCAGCCAAGTGAGGACTAGCGGGAGGAATGCCAAAAACATTCAGTACTTC
clone size: .; D gene: .; J gene: TRBJ1-1; V gene: TRBV19; CDR3 protein: CASSIDVEAHRRAFF; CDR3 DNA: TGTGCCAGTAGTATAGATGTGGAGGCCCACCGGCGAGCTTTCTTT
clone size: .; D gene: .; J gene: TRBJ1-5; V gene: TRBV19; CDR3 protein: CASSPGSNQPQHF; CDR3 DNA: TGTGCCAGTAGTCCGGGGAGCAATCAGCCCCAGCATTTT
clone size: .; D gene: TRBD1; J gene: TRBJ1-1; V gene: TRBV12-3/TRBV12-4; CDR3 protein: CASSAGQFKAFF; CDR3 DNA: TGTGCCAGCAGTGCGGGACAGTTTAAAGCTTTCTTT
clone size: .; D gene: TRBD1; J gene: TRBJ1-3; V gene: TRBV2; CDR3 protein: CASRGDRGRNTIYF; CDR3 DNA: TGTGCCAGCAGGGGGGACAGGGGAAGAAACACCATATATTTT
clone size: .; D gene: .; J gene: TRBJ1-3; V gene: TRBV10-3; CDR3 protein: CAINAAGGNTIYF; CDR3 DNA: TGTGCCATCAACGCCGCGGGCGGAAACACCATATATTTT
clone size: .; D gene: TRBD2; J gene: TRBJ2-7; V gene: TRBV6-5; CDR3 protein: CASSYSTSPPTYEQYF; CDR3 DNA: TGTGCCAGCAGTTACTCGACTAGCCCCCCAACCTACGAGCAGTACTTC